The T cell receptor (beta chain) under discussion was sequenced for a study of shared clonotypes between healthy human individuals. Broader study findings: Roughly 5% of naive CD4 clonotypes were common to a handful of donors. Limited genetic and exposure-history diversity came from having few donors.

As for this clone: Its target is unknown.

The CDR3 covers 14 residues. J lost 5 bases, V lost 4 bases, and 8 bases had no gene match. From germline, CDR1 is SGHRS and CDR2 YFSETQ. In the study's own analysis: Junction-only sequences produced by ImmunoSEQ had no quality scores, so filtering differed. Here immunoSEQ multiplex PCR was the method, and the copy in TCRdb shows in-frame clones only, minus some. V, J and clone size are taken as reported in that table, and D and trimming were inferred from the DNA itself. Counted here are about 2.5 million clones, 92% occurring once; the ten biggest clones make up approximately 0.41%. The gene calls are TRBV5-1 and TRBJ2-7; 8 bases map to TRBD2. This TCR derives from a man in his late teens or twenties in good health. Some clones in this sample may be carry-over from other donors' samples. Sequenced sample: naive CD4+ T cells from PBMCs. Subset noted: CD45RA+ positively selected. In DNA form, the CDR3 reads TGCGCCAGCAGCCCACTAGCGGAGACAAACGAGCAGTACTTC. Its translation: CASSPLAETNEQYF.